The rows below give T cell receptor beta chains drawn from one sample of a study of cytomegalovirus exposure and HLA in healthy donors. The table came from immunoSEQ multiplex PCR; TCRdb's copy has only in-frame clones and leaves some out. Of about 180,000 clones detected, about four fifths appear once; the ten largest clones hold less than 2%. The sequenced sample was PBMCs. The receptors here all came from a man aged 35-49 years in good health and CMV-seronegative. CDR3s include the opening cysteine and the closing phenylalanine or tryptophan. Each record gives: clone size, V gene, J gene, D gene, CDR3 DNA, CDR3 protein. D genes are given only for firm matches. Clone size is not always given. Where it is, it says once, few, many or a class for expanded clones.

>.|TRBV4-1|TRBJ2-3|.
TGCGCCAGCAGCGTCCGGGGAGCGGGTTTATTCACAGATACGCAGTATTTT
CASSVRGAGLFTDTQYF
>.|TRBV11-2|TRBJ2-3|TRBD2
TGTGCCAGCAGCAATAGCGGGGGACGCGGAGATACGCAGTATTTT
CASSNSGGRGDTQYF
>.|TRBV7-9|TRBJ1-4|TRBD1
TGTGCCAGCAGCTTAAGGCAGGGGGATGAAAAACTGTTTTTT
CASSLRQGDEKLFF
>.|TRBV5-1|TRBJ2-3|TRBD2
TGCGCCAGCAGCTTAGTCCCTAGCGGGGGGGGCGGCAAGCTCACAGATACGCAGTATTTT
CASSLVPSGGGGKLTDTQYF
>.|TRBV30|TRBJ2-7|TRBD2
TGTGCCTGGAGTCGCGGACTAGCGGGAATAGGTGAGCAGTACTTC
CAWSRGLAGIGEQYF
>.|TRBV7-9|TRBJ2-3|TRBD2
TGTGCCAGCAGCTCCATAGGAGGGACTAGCGGAGATACGCAGTATTTT
CASSSIGGTSGDTQYF
>.|TRBV5-1|TRBJ1-2|.
TGCGCCACCAGTGCTCGGGGGAACTATGGCTACACCTTC
CATSARGNYGYTF
>.|TRBV7-6|TRBJ2-7|TRBD1
TGTGCCAGCAGCTTAGCCGGGACAGGGGAATGGGAGCAGTACTTC
CASSLAGTGEWEQYF
>.|TRBV5-1|TRBJ2-3|TRBD2
TGCGCCAGCAGCGGGGGACTAGCTGGCGCCAGGGAGTATTTT
CASSGGLAGAREYF
>.|TRBV5-1|TRBJ2-1|TRBD1
TGCGCCAGCAGCCCCGGGACAGGGGGGAATGAGCAGTTCTTC
CASSPGTGGNEQFF
>.|TRBV5-5|TRBJ1-4|.
TGTGCCAGCAGCTTAGGGAGCTCTAATGAAAAACTGTTTTTT
CASSLGSSNEKLFF
>few|TRBV5-4|TRBJ2-7|TRBD2
TGTGCCAGCAGCGACGGACTAGCGGGAGGCTCTGTGCAGTACTTC
CASSDGLAGGSVQYF
>.|TRBV11-3|TRBJ2-2|TRBD2
TGTGCCAGCAGCTTAGAGCGGGGGACCGGGGAGCTGTTTTTT
CASSLERGTGELFF
>.|TRBV5-1|TRBJ1-4|.
TGCGCCAGCAGCCAGAAACAGGATGAAAAACTGTTTTTT
CASSQKQDEKLFF
>.|TRBV19|TRBJ2-7|.
TGTGCCAGTGCGGGAATAGGATCCTACGAGCAGTACTTC
CASAGIGSYEQYF
>.|TRBV10-3|TRBJ2-7|.
TGTGCCATCAGTGAACGGGATCCCAGCTCCTACGAGCAGTACTTC
CAISERDPSSYEQYF
>.|TRBV5-4|TRBJ2-3|TRBD2
TGTGCCAGCAGCCTCCAACTAGCGGTCGGACAGGATACGCAGTATTTT
CASSLQLAVGQDTQYF
>.|TRBV28|TRBJ1-5|TRBD1
TGTGCCAGCAGGCCCGGGACAGGGGGTCAGCCCCAGCATTTT
CASRPGTGGQPQHF
>.|TRBV7-9|TRBJ1-2|TRBD1
TGTGCCAGCAGGGGACAGGGGGGAGGTGGCTACACCTTC
CASRGQGGGGYTF
>.|TRBV11-2|TRBJ2-2|.
TGTGCCAGCAGCCCACCGGGGAAGAGCACCGGGGAGCTGTTTTTT
CASSPPGKSTGELFF